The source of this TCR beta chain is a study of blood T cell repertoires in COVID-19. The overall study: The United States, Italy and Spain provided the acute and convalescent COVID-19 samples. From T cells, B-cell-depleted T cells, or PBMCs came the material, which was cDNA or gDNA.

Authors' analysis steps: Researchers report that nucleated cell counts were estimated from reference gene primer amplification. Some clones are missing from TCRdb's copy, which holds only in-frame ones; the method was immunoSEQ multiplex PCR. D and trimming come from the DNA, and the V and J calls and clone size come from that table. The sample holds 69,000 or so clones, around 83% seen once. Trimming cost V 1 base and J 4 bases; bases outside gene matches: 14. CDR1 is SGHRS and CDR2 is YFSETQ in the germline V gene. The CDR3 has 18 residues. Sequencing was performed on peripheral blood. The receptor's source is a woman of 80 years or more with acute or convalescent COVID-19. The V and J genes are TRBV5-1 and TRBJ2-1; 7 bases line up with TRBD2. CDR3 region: CASSLNGVGGNPYNEQFF. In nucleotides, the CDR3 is TGCGCCAGCAGCTTGAATGGGGTGGGAGGGAACCCTTACAATGAGCAGTTCTTC. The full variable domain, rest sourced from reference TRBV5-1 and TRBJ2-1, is KAGVTQTPRYLIKTRGQQVTLSCSPISGHRSVSWYQQTPGQGLQFLFEYFSETQRNKGNFPGRFSGRQFSNSRSEMNVSTLELGDSALYLCASSLNGVGGNPYNEQFFGPGTRLTVL.